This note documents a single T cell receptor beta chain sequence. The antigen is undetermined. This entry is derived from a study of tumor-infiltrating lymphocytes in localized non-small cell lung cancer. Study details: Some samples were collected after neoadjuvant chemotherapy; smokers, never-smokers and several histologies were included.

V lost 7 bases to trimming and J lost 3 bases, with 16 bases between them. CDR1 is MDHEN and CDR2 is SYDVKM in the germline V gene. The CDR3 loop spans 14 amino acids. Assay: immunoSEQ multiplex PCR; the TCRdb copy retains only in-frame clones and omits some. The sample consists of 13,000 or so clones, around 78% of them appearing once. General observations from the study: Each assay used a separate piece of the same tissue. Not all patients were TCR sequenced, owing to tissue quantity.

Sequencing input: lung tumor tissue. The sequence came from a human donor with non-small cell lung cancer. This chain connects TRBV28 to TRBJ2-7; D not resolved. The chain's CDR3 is CASTNANSIYEQYF. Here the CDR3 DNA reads TGTGCCAGCACTAACGCGAATTCCATCTACGAGCAGTACTTC.